This TCR beta chain was identified in a study of CD8 T cells in Susac syndrome. Negative isolation was used for CD8+ and CD4+ T cells, and FACS enrichment was applied to TEMRA cells. Random hexamers served to reverse transcribe roughly 0.5 to 1 ug RNA. Using its own MiXCR run on the immunoSEQ multiplex PCR reads, TCRdb lists one record per CDR3 protein. This table has about 300,000 distinct CDR3 sequences, around nine tenths appearing once. The CDR3 is 12 residues long. V was cut by 3 bases and J by 10 bases, with 10 bases left in between. This clonotype was recorded a few times. The source is a human donor with multiple sclerosis. The chain links TRBV12-3 or TRBV12-4 to TRBJ2-1; D gene ambiguous. The sequenced sample consisted of CD8+ T cells from PBMCs. Written as DNA, the CDR3 is TGTGCCAGCAGTTTTGGGGTTTACGAGCAGTTCTTC. Protein product: CASSFGVYEQFF.